The 21 T cell receptor beta chains below were found in one sample sequenced in a study of OX40 agonist ivuxolimab in advanced cancers. Receptors were amplified or captured by the immunoSEQ multiplex PCR assay. Held by TCRdb, this immuneACCESS table contains in-frame sequences only and omits some clones. Under half of the omission traces to an unresolved V gene where checked; the cause of the rest is unknown. For this sample the table gives about 59,000 clones, of which over 75% were detected only once. Roughly 1.9% of the sample comes from the top ten. The specimen was CD4+ or CD8+ T cells sorted from blood, collected in a trial of the OX40 agonist ivuxolimab. The receptor set was obtained from an adult with an advanced solid tumor such as melanoma, head and neck, liver or kidney cancer.

The V gene is TRBV7-6, the J gene TRBJ2-5; possible D gene TRBD1, 6 bases. Per the germline V gene, CDR1 is SGHVS and CDR2 is FNYEAQ. The CDR3 runs to 14 residues. Trimming removed 2 bases from V and 5 bases from J, with 12 bases in between. The DNA of the CDR3 is TGTGCCAGCAGCTTATATGGGGGCCTGGAGACCCAGTACTTC. Translation gives CASSLYGGLETQYF.

V usage is TRBV2 and J usage is TRBJ1-1, with unresolved D. The ends were cut back, 7 bases at V and 3 bases at J, with 9 bases in the middle. The CDR3 is 12 amino acids. Germline assignment: CDR1 SNHLY and CDR2 FYNNEI. The CDR3 is CASTQDYTEAFF. The CDR3, as DNA: TGTGCCAGCACGCAAGATTACACTGAAGCTTTCTTT.

CDR3 sequence (DNA): TGTGCCAGCAGTGAAGATTGGTACGGAACAACTAATGAAAAACTGTTTTTT. This sequence encodes CASSEDWYGTTNEKLFF. The gene calls are TRBV2 and TRBJ1-4; D not resolved. V gave up 1 base and J gave up 0 bases, with 12 bases separating them. The CDR3 runs 17 residues. Germline V CDR1 and CDR2: SNHLY, FYNNEI.

V usage is TRBV7-3 and J usage is TRBJ1-6; tentative D call: TRBD1 (5 bases). This CDR3 has 13 amino acids. V lost 5 bases, J lost 10 bases, and 12 bases lay in between. Germline CDR1 and CDR2: SGHTA and FQGTGA. Here the CDR3 reads CASSHGGGSPLHF. The CDR3 DNA reads TGTGCCAGCAGCCATGGGGGGGGATCACCCCTCCACTTT. Based on the CDR3 plus reference TRBV7-3 and TRBJ1-6, the full variable domain is GAGVSQTPSNKVTEKGKYVELRCDPISGHTALYWYRQSLGQGPEFLIYFQGTGAADDSGLPNDRFFAVRPEGSVSTLKIQRTERGDSAVYLCASSHGGGSPLHFGNGTRLTVT.

The chain joins TRBV5-6 to TRBJ2-2; tentatively, D is TRBD2 (6 bases). CDR1 is SGHDT and CDR2 is YYEEEE in the germline V gene. The CDR3 sequence is 16 residues long. V lost 6 bases to trimming and J lost 5 bases, with 20 bases between them. The CDR3 spells CASNYYWGVRTGELFF. The CDR3, as DNA: TGTGCCAGCAACTACTATTGGGGGGTCAGGACCGGGGAGCTGTTTTTT.

This chain links TRBV4-1 with TRBJ1-3; D unclear. This CDR3 spans 15 amino acids. Trimming removed 0 bases from V and 2 bases from J, with 8 bases in between. The germline gives CDR1 MGHRA, CDR2 YSYEKL. The CDR3 sequence is CASSQEDPPGNTIYF. In DNA form, the CDR3 reads TGCGCCAGCAGCCAAGAAGACCCCCCTGGAAACACCATATATTTT.

The chain has TRBV7-2 and TRBJ1-3, with TRBD1 matching over 7 bases. This CDR3 region has 15 residues. Germline CDR1 and CDR2: SGHTA and FQGNSA. The V gene end was trimmed by 7 bases and the J gene end by 3 bases; junction bases not matched to a gene: 9. CDR3 bases: TGTGCCAGCACTCCCTGGGCAGGGGGTGGAAACACCATATATTTT. Translating gives CASTPWAGGGNTIYF.

The chain is built from TRBV5-4 and TRBJ1-2; maybe TRBD1 (6 bases). Per germline, CDR1 SGHNT and CDR2 YYREEE (reference sequence). This CDR3 is built from 13 residues. V was pared by 0 bases and J by 8 bases, with 11 bases between. CDR3 nucleotide sequence: TGTGCCAGCAGCTTGGCAGGGGCGGAGGGCTACACCTTC. It translates to CASSLAGAEGYTF.

The chain employs TRBV5-6 and TRBJ2-7; no definite D call. The V gene's germline CDR1 is SGHDT and CDR2 YYEEEE. V was shortened by 1 base and J by 4 bases, with 6 bases between the two germline ends. The CDR3 runs to 12 residues. CDR3 loop: CASSLRGYEQYF. CDR3 bases: TGTGCCAGCAGCTTGAGAGGTTACGAGCAGTACTTC.

The genes are TRBV7-3 and TRBJ2-5, with unresolved D. V was trimmed by 2 bases and J by 4 bases, leaving 14 bases between them. This CDR3 has 15 amino acids. The germline V gene encodes CDR1 SGHTA and CDR2 FQGTGA. The CDR3: CASSLGLGDGETQYF. The CDR3, as DNA: TGTGCCAGCAGCTTAGGATTGGGTGACGGAGAGACCCAGTACTTC.

The J gene is TRBJ2-3, the V gene TRBV28, with 12 bases identical to TRBD2. V lost 2 bases, J lost 2 bases, and 8 bases stayed unmatched. The V gene's germline CDR1 is MDHEN and CDR2 SYDVKM. The CDR3 has 18 amino acids. Here the CDR3 reads CASSLPLGLAGNTDTQYF. The CDR3 DNA follows: TGTGCCAGCAGTTTACCACTGGGACTAGCGGGCAACACAGATACGCAGTATTTT.

The rearrangement joins TRBV5-1 to TRBJ2-3; D is uncertain. Trimming stripped 1 base from V and 9 bases from J, with 12 bases between. Per the germline V gene, CDR1 is SGHRS and CDR2 is YFSETQ. The CDR3 covers 13 residues. The CDR3 region is CASSLSRLETQYF. CDR3 nucleotides: TGCGCCAGCAGCTTGAGTAGATTAGAGACGCAGTATTTT.

The J gene is TRBJ2-2, the V gene TRBV9; 11 bases are a match to TRBD2. This CDR3 spans 19 amino acids. In germline, CDR1 is SGDLS, CDR2 YYNGEE. Trimming cost V 0 bases and J 1 base; bases outside gene matches: 8. CDR3 amino acids: CASSVAGLAGGKNTGELFF. The CDR3 DNA sequence: TGTGCCAGCAGCGTAGCTGGCCTAGCGGGGGGTAAGAACACCGGGGAGCTGTTTTTT.

The chain combines TRBV5-1 with TRBJ2-2; 7 nucleotides line up with TRBD2. Germline-derived CDR1 and CDR2 are SGHRS and YFSETQ. This CDR3 is 17 amino acids long. J was trimmed by 1 base and V by 4 bases; bases with no gene match: 10. CDR3 region: CASSRYSGPMNTGELFF. CDR3 coding DNA: TGCGCCAGCAGCCGATATAGCGGGCCTATGAACACCGGGGAGCTGTTTTTT.

The chain combines TRBV6-6 with TRBJ1-4; a weak D match, TRBD1 (6 bases). The V end lost 4 bases, the J end lost 7 bases, and 16 bases lay between the germline ends. CDR1 and CDR2 from the germline V gene are MNHNY and SVGAGI (reference sequence). The CDR3 is made up of 15 amino acids. The CDR3 reads CASSFLQGSAEKLFF. DNA of the CDR3: TGTGCCAGCAGTTTCCTACAGGGCAGCGCTGAAAAACTGTTTTTT.

This rearrangement joins TRBV30 to TRBJ1-3, with a tentative D call TRBD1 (5 bases). This CDR3 is 14 amino acids long. From germline, CDR1 is GTSNPN and CDR2 SVGIG (reference sequence). V was cut by 5 bases and J by 4 bases, with 15 bases left in between. The CDR3 DNA sequence: TGTGCCTGGGGAAACCGGGACGTGGGAAACACCATATATTTT. Its protein product is CAWGNRDVGNTIYF.

The gene calls are TRBV7-6 and TRBJ2-2, with TRBD1 matching over 11 bases. This CDR3 is built from 15 residues. V shed 5 bases, J shed 5 bases, and the junction held 4 bases outside the gene matches. CDR1 SGHVS and CDR2 FNYEAQ come from the germline V gene. The CDR3 is CASSLGQGGTGELFF. CDR3 nucleotide sequence: TGTGCCAGCAGCCTGGGACAGGGGGGAACCGGGGAGCTGTTTTTT.

The rearrangement joins TRBV30 to TRBJ2-7; TRBD1 agrees at 10 bases. This CDR3 comprises 14 residues. After removal of 2 bases from V and 2 bases from J, the junction contained 3 bases not matched to a gene. From germline, CDR1 is GTSNPN and CDR2 SVGIG (reference sequence). The CDR3 nucleotides read TGTGCCTGGAGTTCCGGGACAGGGGCCTACGAGCAGTACTTC. It is translated as CAWSSGTGAYEQYF.

The chain joins TRBV7-3 to TRBJ1-1, with TRBD1 matching over 7 bases. V dropped 0 bases and J dropped 1; count of bases not matched to a gene: 5. This CDR3 has 16 amino acids. The germline V gene has CDR1 SGHTA and CDR2 FQGTGA. CDR3 nucleotides: TGTGCCAGCAGCTTAACGGGCCCAGGGGGGAACACTGAAGCTTTCTTT. Translating gives CASSLTGPGGNTEAFF.

This chain joins TRBV11-2 and TRBJ2-3; D is uncertain. CDR1 and CDR2 from the germline V gene are SGHAT and FQNNGV. This CDR3 spans 12 amino acids. Deletions cut 5 bases from V and 6 bases from J, with 9 bases between. The chain's CDR3 is CASSLNMDTQYF. The CDR3 DNA sequence: TGTGCCAGCAGCCTAAACATGGATACGCAGTATTTT.

V and J are TRBV30 and TRBJ2-5, with 7 bases aligning to TRBD1. Germline CDR1 reads GTSNPN; CDR2 reads SVGIG (reference sequence). After removal of 1 base from V and 5 bases from J, the junction contained 7 bases not matched to a gene. This CDR3 has 14 amino acids. The CDR3 region is CAWSATGIWETQYF. CDR3 bases: TGTGCCTGGAGTGCGACAGGGATTTGGGAGACCCAGTACTTC.